The clone carrying this TCR beta chain turned up a few times. What it binds is unknown. These data originate in a study of identical twins' blood T cells. The study's findings and limits: Abundant TCRbeta CDR3s overlapped more between twins than with unrelated donors. Shared environment remains a possible cause of twin similarity.

TCRdb reprocessed the 5' RACE reads with MiXCR, giving one entry per CDR3 protein. Altogether 1,200 or so distinct CDR3 sequences are present, approximately 84% being singletons, with the ten largest covering around 5%. Donors were six healthy women in three monozygous twin pairs. The sequence derives from a woman between 18 and 49 years old in good health. Material for sequencing was PBMCs.

The CDR3 is CASSGGLNTDTQYF. The CDR3 DNA reads TGTGCCAGTAGCGGGGGCCTCAACACAGATACGCAGTATTTT. This sequence joins TRBV13 and TRBJ2-3; TRBD2 agrees at 9 bases. This CDR3 is built from 14 residues. The V gene's germline CDR1 is PRHDT and CDR2 FYEKMQ (reference sequence). V was clipped by 9 bases and J by 2 bases; unmatched bases: 6.